This TCR beta chain derives from a study of T cell responses to AZD1222 COVID-19 vaccine. Broader study findings: Mostly white British, mostly female donors; authors suggested clonal diversity may be underestimated.

Sequencing was performed with immunoSEQ multiplex PCR; in TCRdb, only in-frame clones are kept and a portion is missing. The data contain 150,000 to 200,000 clones, approximately 93% of them singletons. Germline V gene data show CDR1 as WSHSY and CDR2 as SAAADI. Losses at the gene ends were 5 bases for V and 8 bases for J; bases not matched to a gene: 7. CDR3 size: 14 residues. A remark on this clone: Its antigen remains unidentified.

The starting material was peripheral blood, obtained on day 0 of AZD1222 vaccination. This sequence was found in an adult in good health. The V gene is TRBV10-2, the J gene TRBJ2-7, with TRBD2 matching 12 bases. The CDR3 spells CASSLAGGSEKQYF. CDR3 nucleotide sequence: TGCGCCAGCAGTCTAGCGGGAGGGAGTGAAAAGCAGTACTTC.